The rows below give T cell receptor beta chains drawn from one sample of a study of T cell changes during pregnancy in multiple sclerosis. The assay was immunoSEQ multiplex PCR, and TCRdb's table has in-frame clones only and misses some. In the table there are more than 45,000 clones, 93% of which are singletons. The sample here was CD8+ T cells from peripheral blood mononuclear cells, taken in the second trimester of pregnancy. Every receptor here comes from a female donor with multiple sclerosis, enrolled in a pregnancy study. Each CDR3 is given with its conserved first and last residue. D genes are given only for firm matches. Size is stated for part of the rows, as once, few or many counts, or as a class when the clone is expanded.

TRBJ2-3 | . | once | TRBV4-1 | CASSQGVATDTQYF | TGCGCCAGCAGCCAAGGTGTGGCCACAGATACGCAGTATTTT
TRBJ1-1 | . | . | TRBV7-9 | CASSPTRNTEAFF | TGTGCCAGCAGCCCCACACGGAACACTGAAGCTTTCTTT
TRBJ2-1 | . | . | TRBV7-2 | CASSLELALGEQFF | TGTGCCAGCAGCTTAGAATTAGCGCTGGGGGAGCAGTTCTTC
TRBJ1-6 | . | once | TRBV4-2 | CASSPGGNSPLHF | TGTGCCAGCAGCCCGGGGGGGAATTCACCCCTCCACTTT
TRBJ2-1 | . | . | TRBV4-1 | CASSQDGPSWTHNEQFF | TGCGCCAGCAGCCAAGATGGGCCGTCATGGACACACAATGAGCAGTTCTTC
TRBJ2-5 | TRBD1 | . | TRBV4-1 | CASSPDRGRRETQYF | TGCGCCAGCAGCCCAGACAGGGGGCGACGGGAGACCCAGTACTTC
TRBJ1-4 | . | . | TRBV2 | CASSGSRVNEKLFF | TGTGCCAGCAGTGGAAGTCGGGTAAATGAAAAACTGTTTTTT
TRBJ1-3 | . | few | TRBV2 | CASSSVGSGNTIYF | TGTGCCAGCAGTTCGGTCGGCTCTGGAAACACCATATATTTT
TRBJ1-5 | . | . | TRBV27 | CASRDSLGTPQHF | TGTGCCAGCAGAGACAGCCTGGGTACGCCCCAGCATTTT
TRBJ2-1 | . | . | TRBV7-9 | CASSLIPGEFHSNEQFF | TGTGCCAGCAGCTTAATTCCAGGGGAATTCCACAGCAATGAGCAGTTCTTC
TRBJ1-1 | TRBD1 | . | TRBV2 | CASSVTGAPGTEAFF | TGTGCCAGCAGTGTGACAGGGGCACCGGGGACTGAAGCTTTCTTT
TRBJ2-1 | TRBD2 | . | TRBV9 | CASSPRPFSGSLNEQFF | TGTGCCAGCAGCCCCCGACCGTTTAGCGGGAGCCTGAATGAGCAGTTCTTC
TRBJ2-3 | TRBD2 | . | TRBV27 | CASKGLAGGRGTDTQYF | TGTGCCAGCAAGGGGCTAGCGGGAGGGAGGGGCACAGATACGCAGTATTTT